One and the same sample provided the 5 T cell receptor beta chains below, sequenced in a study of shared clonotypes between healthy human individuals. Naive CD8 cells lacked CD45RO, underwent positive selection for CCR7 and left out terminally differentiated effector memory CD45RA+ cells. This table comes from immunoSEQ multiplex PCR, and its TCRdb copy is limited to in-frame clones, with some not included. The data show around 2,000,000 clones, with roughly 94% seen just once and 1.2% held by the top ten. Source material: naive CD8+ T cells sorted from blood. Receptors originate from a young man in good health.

The CDR3 protein is CASSSHNEAFF. The CDR3 region has the DNA TGCGCCAGCAGCTCACATAATGAAGCTTTCTTT. V usage is TRBV5-1 and J usage is TRBJ1-1; D remains ambiguous. Germline V gene data show CDR1 as SGHRS and CDR2 as YFSETQ. CDR3 size: 11 residues. With 3 bases removed from V and 7 bases from J, the gap between germline ends came to 7 bases.

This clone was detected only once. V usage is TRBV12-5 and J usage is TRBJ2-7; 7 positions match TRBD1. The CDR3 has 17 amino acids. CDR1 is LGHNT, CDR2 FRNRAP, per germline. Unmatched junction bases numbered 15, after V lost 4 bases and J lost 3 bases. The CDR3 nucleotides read TGTGCTAGTGGTTCGTCCCTACAGGGGCTTCGGTTCTACGAGCAGTACTTC. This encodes CASGSSLQGLRFYEQYF.

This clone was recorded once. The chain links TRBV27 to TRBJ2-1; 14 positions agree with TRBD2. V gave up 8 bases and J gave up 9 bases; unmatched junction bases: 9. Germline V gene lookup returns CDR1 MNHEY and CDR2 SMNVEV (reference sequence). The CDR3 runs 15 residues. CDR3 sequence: CASGPGTSGSVEQFF. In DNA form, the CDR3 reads TGTGCCAGCGGACCCGGGACTAGCGGGAGTGTTGAGCAGTTCTTC.

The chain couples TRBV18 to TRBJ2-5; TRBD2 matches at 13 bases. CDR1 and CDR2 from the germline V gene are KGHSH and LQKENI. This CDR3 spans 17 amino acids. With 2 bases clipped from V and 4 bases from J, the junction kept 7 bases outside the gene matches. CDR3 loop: CASSPVETSGGRETQYF. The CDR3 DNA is TGTGCCAGCTCACCAGTAGAGACTAGCGGGGGGCGAGAGACCCAGTACTTC. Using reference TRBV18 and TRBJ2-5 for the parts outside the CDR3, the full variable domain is NAGVMQNPRHLVRRRGQEARLRCSPMKGHSHVYWYRQLPEEGLKFMVYLQKENIIDESGMPKERFSAEFPKEGPSILRIQQVVRGDSAAYFCASSPVETSGGRETQYFGPGTRLLVL.

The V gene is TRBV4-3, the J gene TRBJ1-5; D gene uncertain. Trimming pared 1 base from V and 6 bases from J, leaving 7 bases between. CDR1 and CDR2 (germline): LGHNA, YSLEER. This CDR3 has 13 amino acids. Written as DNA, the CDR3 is TGCGCCAGCAGCCAAGCTTGGGGTCAGCCCCAGCATTTT. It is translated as CASSQAWGQPQHF.